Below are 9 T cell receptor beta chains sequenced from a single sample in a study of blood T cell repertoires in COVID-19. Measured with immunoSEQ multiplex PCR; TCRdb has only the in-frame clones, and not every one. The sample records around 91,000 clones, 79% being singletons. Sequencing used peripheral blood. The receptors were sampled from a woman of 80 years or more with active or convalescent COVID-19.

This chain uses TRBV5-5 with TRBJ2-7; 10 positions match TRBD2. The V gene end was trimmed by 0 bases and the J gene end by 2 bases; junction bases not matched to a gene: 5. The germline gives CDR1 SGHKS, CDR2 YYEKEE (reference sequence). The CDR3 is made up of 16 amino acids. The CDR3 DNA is TGTGCCAGCAGCTTGGGTGGACTAGCGGCAACCTACGAGCAGTACTTC. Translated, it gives CASSLGGLAATYEQYF. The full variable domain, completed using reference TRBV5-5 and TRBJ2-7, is DAGVTQSPTHLIKTRGQQVTLRCSPISGHKSVSWYQQVLGQGPQFIFQYYEKEERGRGNFPDRFSARQFPNYSSELNVNALLLGDSALYLCASSLGGLAATYEQYFGPGTRLTVT.

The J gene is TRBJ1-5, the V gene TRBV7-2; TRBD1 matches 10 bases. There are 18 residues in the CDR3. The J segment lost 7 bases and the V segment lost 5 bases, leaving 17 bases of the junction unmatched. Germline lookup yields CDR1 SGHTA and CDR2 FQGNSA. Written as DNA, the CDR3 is TGTGCCAGCAGCCCCCGTCCCCTGGGACAGGGGATTTGGCAGCCCCAGCATTTT. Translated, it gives CASSPRPLGQGIWQPQHF. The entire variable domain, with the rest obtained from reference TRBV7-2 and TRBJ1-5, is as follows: GAGVSQSPSNKVTEKGKDVELRCDPISGHTALYWYRQSLGQGLEFLIYFQGNSAPDKSGLPSDRFSAERTGGSVSTLTIQRTQQEDSAVYLCASSPRPLGQGIWQPQHFGDGTRLSIL.

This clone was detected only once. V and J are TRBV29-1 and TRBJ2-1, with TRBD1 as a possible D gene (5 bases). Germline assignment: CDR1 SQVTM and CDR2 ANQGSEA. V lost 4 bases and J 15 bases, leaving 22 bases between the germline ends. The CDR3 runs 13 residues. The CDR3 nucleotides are TGCAGCGTTGGATGGGGTGAAGACAGCCGCGGGTTCTTC. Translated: CSVGWGEDSRGFF.

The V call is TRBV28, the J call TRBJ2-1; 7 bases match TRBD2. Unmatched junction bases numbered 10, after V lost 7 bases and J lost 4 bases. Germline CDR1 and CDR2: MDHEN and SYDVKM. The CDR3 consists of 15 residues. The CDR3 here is CASIPAGLLYNEQFF. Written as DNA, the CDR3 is TGTGCCAGCATTCCAGCGGGACTACTATACAATGAGCAGTTCTTC.

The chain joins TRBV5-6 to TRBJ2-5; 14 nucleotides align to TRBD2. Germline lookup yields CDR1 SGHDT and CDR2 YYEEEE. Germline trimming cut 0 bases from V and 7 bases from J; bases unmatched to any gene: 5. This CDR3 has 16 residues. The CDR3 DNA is TGTGCCAGCAGCTTGGAGACTAGCGGGAGGGCCGTGACCCAGTACTTC. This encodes CASSLETSGRAVTQYF.

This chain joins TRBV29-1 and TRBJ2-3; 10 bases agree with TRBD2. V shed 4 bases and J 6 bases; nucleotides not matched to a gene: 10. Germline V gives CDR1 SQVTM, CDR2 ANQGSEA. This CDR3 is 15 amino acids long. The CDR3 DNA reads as TGCAGCGTTGGGGGACCGGGACTAGCGCGGGATACGCAGTATTTT. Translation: CSVGGPGLARDTQYF.

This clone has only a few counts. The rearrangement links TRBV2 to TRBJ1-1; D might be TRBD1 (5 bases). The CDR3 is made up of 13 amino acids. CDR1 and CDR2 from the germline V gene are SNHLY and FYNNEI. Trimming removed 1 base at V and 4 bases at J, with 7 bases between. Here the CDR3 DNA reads TGTGCCAGCAGTGAAGACAGGCTCACTGAAGCTTTCTTT. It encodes CASSEDRLTEAFF.

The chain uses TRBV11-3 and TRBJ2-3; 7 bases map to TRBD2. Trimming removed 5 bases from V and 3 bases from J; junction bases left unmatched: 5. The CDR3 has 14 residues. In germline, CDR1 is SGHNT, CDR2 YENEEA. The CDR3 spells CASSISGRTDTQYF. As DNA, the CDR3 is TGTGCCAGCAGCATTAGCGGGCGGACAGATACGCAGTATTTT.

CDR3 nucleotides: TGCAGTGCTAGTCCGGGACTAGCGTATGAGCAGTTCTTC. It specifies CSASPGLAYEQFF. The chain is built from TRBV20-1 and TRBJ2-1; TRBD2 matches 10 bases. V lost 3 bases to trimming and J lost 8 bases; unmatched junction nucleotides: 4. Germline CDR1 is DFQATT and CDR2 is SNEGSKA (reference sequence). This CDR3 contains 13 residues.